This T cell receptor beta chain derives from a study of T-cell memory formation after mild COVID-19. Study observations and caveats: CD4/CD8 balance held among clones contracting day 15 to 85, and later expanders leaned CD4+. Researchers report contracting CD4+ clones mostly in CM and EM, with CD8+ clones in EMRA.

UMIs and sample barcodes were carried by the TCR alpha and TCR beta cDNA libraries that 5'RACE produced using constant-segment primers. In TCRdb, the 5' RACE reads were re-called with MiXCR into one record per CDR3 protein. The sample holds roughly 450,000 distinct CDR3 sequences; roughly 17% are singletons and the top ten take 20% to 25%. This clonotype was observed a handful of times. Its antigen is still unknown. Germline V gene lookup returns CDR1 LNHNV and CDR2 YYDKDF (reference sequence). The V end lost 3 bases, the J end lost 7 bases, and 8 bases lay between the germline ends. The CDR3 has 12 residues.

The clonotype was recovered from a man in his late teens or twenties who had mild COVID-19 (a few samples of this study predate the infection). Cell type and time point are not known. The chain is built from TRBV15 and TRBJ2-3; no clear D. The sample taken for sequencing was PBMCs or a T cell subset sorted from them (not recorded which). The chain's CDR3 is CATSSLLHTQYF. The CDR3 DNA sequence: TGTGCCACCAGCAGCTTACTTCATACGCAGTATTTT. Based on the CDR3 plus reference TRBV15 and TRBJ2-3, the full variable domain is DAMVIQNPRYQVTQFGKPVTLSCSQTLNHNVMYWYQQKSSQAPKLLFHYYDKDFNNEADTPDNFQSRRPNTSFCFLDIRSPGLGDTAMYLCATSSLLHTQYFGPGTRLTVL.